The 26 T cell receptor beta chains below were found in one sample sequenced in a study of T cell clonotyping in hematopoietic cell transplantation. Using immunoSEQ multiplex PCR, the repertoire was profiled, and TCRdb retains in-frame clones only, with some absent. The repertoire holds over 8,500 clones, with approximately 49% as singletons. The starting material was PBMCs, obtained 30 days after allogeneic stem cell transplant. These receptors originate from a male patient aged 45 to 59 who had an allogeneic stem cell transplant from an unrelated donor, so the T cells may come from the graft donor. Some clones in this sample may be carry-over from other donors' samples.

This chain links TRBV6-6 with TRBJ2-5; D is possibly TRBD1 (6 bases). CDR3 length: 12 residues. V lost 8 bases and J lost 3, with 10 bases in between. Germline V gene sequence: CDR1 MNHNY, CDR2 SVGAGI (reference sequence). The CDR3, as DNA: TGTGCCAGCTGGGGGCGGGAAGAGACCCAGTACTTC. This encodes CASWGREETQYF.

This sequence joins TRBV19 and TRBJ1-2; D is ambiguous. In germline, CDR1 is LNHDA, CDR2 SQIVND (reference sequence). The CDR3 runs 18 residues. V was cut by 0 bases and J by 0 bases, with 17 bases left in between. CDR3 bases: TGTGCCAGTAGTATAGAAGGCCTCGGGGTCCGACCTAACTATGGCTACACCTTC. Translating it yields CASSIEGLGVRPNYGYTF.

V usage is TRBV7-2 and J usage is TRBJ2-3, with 10 bases identical to TRBD2. The germline V gene has CDR1 SGHTA and CDR2 FQGNSA. V gave up 5 bases and J gave up 1 base; unmatched junction bases: 3. There are 15 residues in the CDR3. The CDR3 loop is CASSPSGSGTDTQYF. The CDR3 DNA is TGTGCCAGCAGCCCTAGCGGGAGTGGCACAGATACGCAGTATTTT.

This clone was detected a few times. J is TRBJ1-1 and V is TRBV30; 7 positions match TRBD1. Trimming cost V 5 bases and J 8 bases; bases outside gene matches: 5. Per the germline V gene, CDR1 is GTSNPN and CDR2 is SVGIG (reference sequence). The CDR3 loop spans 11 amino acids. Written as DNA, the CDR3 is TGTGCCTGGGCCGGACAGGTAGAAGCTTTCTTT. Translated, it gives CAWAGQVEAFF.

The chain recombines TRBV29-1 with TRBJ2-7, with TRBD1 identical over 8 bases. V lost 4 bases and J lost 6; bases outside the gene matches: 2. This CDR3 comprises 11 residues. From germline, CDR1 is SQVTM and CDR2 ANQGSEA. In DNA, the CDR3 is TGCAGCGTTGGTGGGACAGGCGAGCAGTACTTC. Protein sequence: CSVGGTGEQYF.

The genes are TRBV30 and TRBJ1-5, with unresolved D. Germline CDR1 reads GTSNPN; CDR2 reads SVGIG (reference sequence). The CDR3 has 13 amino acids. V dropped 2 bases and J dropped 4 bases, with 9 bases sitting between them. CDR3 sequence reads: CAWSRAVNQPQHF. CDR3 DNA: TGTGCCTGGAGTCGGGCTGTGAATCAGCCCCAGCATTTT.

This chain uses TRBV29-1 with TRBJ2-6; D call uncertain. The CDR3 spans 13 residues. Per germline, CDR1 SQVTM and CDR2 ANQGSEA. Trimming removed 5 bases from V and 1 base from J, with 6 bases in between. CDR3 sequence reads: CSVFRSGANVLTF. The CDR3 bases are TGCAGCGTTTTCAGGTCTGGGGCCAACGTCCTGACTTTC. Full variable domain (missing parts from reference TRBV29-1 and TRBJ2-6): SAVISQKPSRDICQRGTSLTIQCQVDSQVTMMFWYRQQPGQSLTLIATANQGSEATYESGFVIDKFPISRPNLTFSTLTVSNMSPEDSSIYLCSVFRSGANVLTFGAGSRLTVL.

The chain joins TRBV30 to TRBJ1-6; no clear D gene. Germline V gene lookup returns CDR1 GTSNPN and CDR2 SVGIG (reference sequence). The CDR3 totals 13 residues. Trimming left V 1 base short and J 11 bases short, with 12 bases between. DNA of the CDR3: TGTGCCTGGAGTGATGCGAGGGAGGCACCCCTCCACTTT. Amino acid sequence: CAWSDAREAPLHF.

The genes are TRBV13 and TRBJ2-7; TRBD2 aligns across 12 bases. V lost 0 bases to trimming and J lost 6 bases; unmatched junction nucleotides: 0. The CDR3 runs 14 residues. The V gene's germline CDR1 is PRHDT and CDR2 FYEKMQ (reference sequence). The DNA for the CDR3 is TGTGCCAGCAGCTTAGGGGGACTAGCGGGCGAGCAGTACTTC. It is translated as CASSLGGLAGEQYF.

As for this clone: The junction departs from germline at one end; a sequencing error may be responsible. The chain has TRBV30 and TRBJ1-1; D possibly corresponds to TRBD1 (6 bases). Germline CDR1 reads GTSNPN; CDR2 reads SVGIG (reference sequence). The CDR3 extends over 11 amino acids. The CDR3 DNA follows: TGTGCCTGGAGTGTATCACAGGGACCTCTCTTT. Protein sequence: CAWSVSQGPLF.

This chain connects TRBV4-3 to TRBJ2-1; 7 bases are a match to TRBD2. After removal of 4 bases from V and 2 bases from J, the junction contained 8 bases not matched to a gene. The CDR3 length is 16 residues. Germline values: CDR1 LGHNA, CDR2 YSLEER. The CDR3 sequence is CASSRRAGFAYNEQFF. The CDR3 coding sequence is TGCGCCAGCAGCCGGAGAGCGGGATTTGCCTACAATGAGCAGTTCTTC.

The chain combines TRBV30 with TRBJ2-7; no reliable D call. Germline V gives CDR1 GTSNPN, CDR2 SVGIG (reference sequence). This CDR3 is built from 14 residues. The germline V and J ends were trimmed by 4 bases and 5 bases, with 18 bases remaining between them. CDR3 sequence reads: CAWNPLDPTHEQYF. The CDR3 DNA follows: TGTGCCTGGAACCCCCTTGACCCTACGCACGAGCAGTACTTC.

V usage is TRBV30 and J usage is TRBJ1-6, with D perhaps TRBD1 (6 bases). The germline gives CDR1 GTSNPN, CDR2 SVGIG (reference sequence). The CDR3 runs to 15 residues. Between the trimmed V and J ends, which lost 4 bases and 10 bases, there was a span of 20 bases. The CDR3 is CAWTLSTSQGSPLHF. The DNA for the CDR3 is TGTGCCTGGACCCTTAGTACCTCCCAGGGGTCACCCCTCCACTTT.

The chain recombines TRBV4-3 with TRBJ2-3, with 7 nucleotides matching TRBD2. Trimming at V came to 4 bases and at J to 1 base, leaving 8 bases not matched to a gene. CDR1 is LGHNA and CDR2 is YSLEER in the germline V gene. The CDR3 extends over 16 amino acids. The CDR3 reads CASSPQGLAGTDTQYF. The DNA of the CDR3 is TGCGCCAGCAGCCCCCAAGGGCTAGCGGGCACAGATACGCAGTATTTT.

The chain uses TRBV7-9 and TRBJ1-4; a weak D match, TRBD1 (5 bases). CDR1 and CDR2 (germline): SEHNR, FQNEAQ (reference sequence). V lost 5 bases and J 8 bases, leaving 15 bases between the germline ends. This CDR3 is built from 14 residues. The CDR3 protein is CASSPRGVGEKLFF. In DNA form, the CDR3 reads TGTGCCAGCAGCCCCCGAGGGGTAGGGGAAAAACTGTTTTTT.

V gene TRBV28 combines with J gene TRBJ2-3; TRBD1 is a possible D gene (6 bases). Trimming shortened V by 7 bases and J by 10 bases, and 15 bases separated the two germline ends. Germline V CDR1 and CDR2: MDHEN, SYDVKM. This CDR3 is built from 12 residues. The CDR3 spells CASTGGKAAQYF. The DNA for the CDR3 is TGTGCCAGCACTGGGGGCAAGGCGGCGCAGTATTTT.

This chain joins TRBV30 and TRBJ1-5; 7 bases fit TRBD1. Per the germline V gene, CDR1 is GTSNPN and CDR2 is SVGIG (reference sequence). This CDR3 has 15 amino acids. V shed 1 base, J shed 4 bases, and the junction held 7 bases outside the gene matches. CDR3 amino acids: CAWSERTGGNQPQHF. The CDR3 region has the DNA TGTGCCTGGAGTGAGAGGACAGGCGGAAATCAGCCCCAGCATTTT. Supplemented by reference TRBV30 and TRBJ1-5, the full variable domain reads SQTIHQWPATLVQPVGSPLSLECTVEGTSNPNLYWYRQAAGRGLQLLFYSVGIGQISSEVPQNLSASRPQDRQFILSSKKLLLSDSGFYLCAWSERTGGNQPQHFGDGTRLSIL.

The V call is TRBV7-3, the J call TRBJ2-3, with 7 bases lining up with TRBD2. V lost 3 bases, J lost 3 bases, and 6 bases stayed unmatched. This CDR3 region has 15 residues. Germline V gene sequence: CDR1 SGHTA, CDR2 FQGTGA. Written as DNA, the CDR3 is TGTGCCAGCAGCTTTGGCGGGAGAGGGACAGATACGCAGTATTTT. Its protein is CASSFGGRGTDTQYF.

The chain links TRBV4-1 to TRBJ2-3; 7 positions agree with TRBD2. There are 18 residues in the CDR3. V trimming: 0 bases; J trimming: 0 bases; junction bases outside the gene matches: 9. Germline loops: CDR1 MGHRA, CDR2 YSYEKL. Here the CDR3 reads CASSQDRARGSSTDTQYF. Here the CDR3 DNA reads TGCGCCAGCAGCCAAGATAGGGCGCGGGGGAGTAGCACAGATACGCAGTATTTT.

This clone has only a few counts. This chain links TRBV30 with TRBJ1-2; D not resolved. Looked up from germline, CDR1 is GTSNPN and CDR2 is SVGIG (reference sequence). The V end lost 3 bases, the J end lost 2 bases, and 10 bases lay between the germline ends. This CDR3 has 13 residues. Here the CDR3 reads CAWRPDKNYGYTF. CDR3 DNA sequence: TGTGCCTGGAGGCCTGACAAAAACTATGGCTACACCTTC.

The sample holds a few counts of this clone. This sequence joins TRBV6-1 and TRBJ2-7; TRBD2 matches 8 bases. Germline CDR1 reads MNHNS; CDR2 reads SASEGT. The junction had 7 bases not matched to a gene; V was cut back by 1 base and J by 5 bases. The CDR3 runs to 15 residues. CDR3 in amino acids: CASSEVSGGPNEQYF. CDR3 DNA: TGTGCCAGCAGTGAAGTGTCGGGAGGGCCGAACGAGCAGTACTTC.

The chain employs TRBV6-5 and TRBJ2-5; D ambiguous. CDR1 is MNHEY and CDR2 is SVGAGI in the germline V gene. The CDR3 totals 13 residues. The V gene lost 6 bases and the J gene lost 5 bases, with 13 bases spanning the gap. CDR3 DNA: TGTGCCAGCAGCAACTTTGGGAAGGAGACCCAGTACTTC. Translated: CASSNFGKETQYF.

The V call is TRBV29-1, the J call TRBJ1-2, with TRBD1 matching 9 bases. The CDR3 is 15 amino acids. The trim removed 6 bases at V and 0 bases at J, leaving 8 bases unmatched. Germline V gene lookup returns CDR1 SQVTM and CDR2 ANQGSEA. The CDR3, as DNA: TGCAGCGTGGGGGGACAGGGCGGATCTAACTATGGCTACACCTTC. Its translation is CSVGGQGGSNYGYTF.

This clone turned up a few times. This chain uses TRBV14 with TRBJ2-4; 7 nucleotides line up with TRBD1. Germline V lookup: CDR1 SGHDN, CDR2 FVKESK. The length of the CDR3 is 13 residues. Germline trimming cut 5 bases from V and 8 bases from J; bases unmatched to any gene: 6. For the CDR3, the DNA is TGTGCCAGCAGCGGACGGGACAGCCACATTCAGTACTTC. Its translation is CASSGRDSHIQYF.

The table lists this clone with a count of one. V and J are TRBV5-4 and TRBJ2-7; a weak D match, TRBD1 (6 bases). The CDR3 runs 15 residues. The V end was cut by 4 bases, the J end by 2 bases, with 16 bases between. Germline V gene data show CDR1 as SGHNT and CDR2 as YYREEE (reference sequence). The DNA for the CDR3 is TGTGCCAGCAGCCCCGGGACATCTACAGCCTACGAGCAGTACTTC. Amino acids: CASSPGTSTAYEQYF. Together with reference TRBV5-4 and TRBJ2-7, the CDR3 gives the full variable domain: ETGVTQSPTHLIKTRGQQVTLRCSSQSGHNTVSWYQQALGQGPQFIFQYYREEENGRGNFPPRFSGLQFPNYSSELNVNALELDDSALYLCASSPGTSTAYEQYFGPGTRLTVT.

The J gene is TRBJ2-1, the V gene TRBV30; D call uncertain. V was clipped by 3 bases and J by 0 bases, with 12 bases between them. CDR3 size: 15 residues. The germline gives CDR1 GTSNPN, CDR2 SVGIG (reference sequence). The CDR3 coding sequence is TGTGCCTGGAGCCCTGAGAGCCACTCCTACAATGAGCAGTTCTTC. Translating gives CAWSPESHSYNEQFF.